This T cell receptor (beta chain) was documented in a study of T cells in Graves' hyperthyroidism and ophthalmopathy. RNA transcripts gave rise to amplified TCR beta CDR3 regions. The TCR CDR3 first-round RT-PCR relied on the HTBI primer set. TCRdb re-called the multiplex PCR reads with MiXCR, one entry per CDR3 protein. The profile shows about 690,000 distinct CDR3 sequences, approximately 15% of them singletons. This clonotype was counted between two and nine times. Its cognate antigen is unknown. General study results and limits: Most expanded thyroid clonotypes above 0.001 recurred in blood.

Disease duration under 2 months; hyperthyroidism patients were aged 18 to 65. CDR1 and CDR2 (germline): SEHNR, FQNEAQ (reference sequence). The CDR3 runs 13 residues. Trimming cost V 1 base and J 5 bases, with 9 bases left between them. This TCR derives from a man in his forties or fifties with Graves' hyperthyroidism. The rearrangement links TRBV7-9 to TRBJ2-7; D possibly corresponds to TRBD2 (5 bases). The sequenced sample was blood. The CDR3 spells CASSLGAGDEQYF. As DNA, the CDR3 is TGTGCCAGCAGCTTAGGGGCCGGGGACGAGCAGTACTTC.